This T cell receptor beta chain was sequenced in a study of shared clonotypes between healthy human individuals. Here immunoSEQ multiplex PCR was the method, and the copy in TCRdb shows in-frame clones only, minus some. The table lists more than 500,000 clones, about 96% of them singletons. With V trimmed by 3 bases and J by 3 bases, 15 bases remained unmatched. The CDR3 loop spans 18 amino acids. Per germline, CDR1 SGHRS and CDR2 YFSETQ. The receptor's source is a woman between 25 and 40 years old in good health. This sequence joins TRBV5-1 and TRBJ2-7, with 10 bases identical to TRBD2. Sequencing used naive CD4+ T cells sorted from blood. Indicated subset: CD45RA+ positively selected. CDR3 in DNA: TGCGCCAGCAGCTCCGGGTCTAGCGGGAGAGTGTTATACTACGAGCAGTACTTC. This sequence encodes CASSSGSSGRVLYYEQYF.